This TCR beta chain derives from a study of blood T cells in healthy people across ages. Trimming left V 2 bases short and J 4 bases short, with 11 bases between. The CDR3 spans 14 residues. Germline loops: CDR1 KGHSH, CDR2 LQKENI. A second PCR, run for roughly 7 to 11 cycles, used a sample-barcoded 5' primer plus a J-beta primer mix. MiXCR, applied by TCRdb to the 5' RACE reads, yields one record per CDR3 protein. The table shows about 580,000 distinct CDR3 sequences, with more than 45% occurring only once. Sequenced sample: blood. The chain couples TRBV18 to TRBJ1-2; no reliable D call. The receptor was derived from a man at least 80 years old in good health. This chain's CDR3 is CASSPVADAYGYTF. The CDR3, as DNA: TGTGCCAGCTCACCAGTAGCCGACGCCTATGGCTACACCTTC.